The 4 T cell receptor beta chains presented below share a single source sample, sequenced in a study of T-cell reconstitution after alpha-beta-depleted transplantation in children (dated by TCRdb to about 2016). Reading the label with the study, this specimen's treatment or condition is: allogeneic hematopoietic cell transplantation with graft depleted of TCRalphabeta T cells and CD19 B cells. The library relied on PCR. The run used an Illumina HiSeq 2500. TCR library preparation used molecular barcoding, with unique molecular identifiers applied to normalize quantification of the TCRbeta repertoire. TCRdb's own reprocessing of the public reads used fastp at Q25 and MiXCR and kept productive beta chains. Rows matching on CDR3 protein sequence are summarized as one entry with the most common DNA and genes. The sample data list approximately 240,000 distinct CDR3 sequences, and about 11% of these were observed just once. Roughly 30% of the sample lies in the top ten.

Sequenced here: PBMCs, sampled before TCRalphabeta/CD19-depleted stem cell transplant. Receptors were obtained from a child under two years old with acute myeloid leukemia, due to receive a stem cell transplant.

In its sample, this clonotype was seen many times. The rearrangement links TRBV12-3 or TRBV12-4 to TRBJ2-2; TRBD2 agrees at 10 bases. After removal of 7 bases from V and 6 bases from J, the junction contained 11 bases not matched to a gene. CDR3 size: 16 residues. The CDR3 DNA sequence: TGTGCCAGCACCAAGAGAGCGGGAGGGCCTGCCGGGGAGCTGTTTTTT. Protein product: CASTKRAGGPAGELFF.

The V call is TRBV7-1, the J call TRBJ2-6; possibly TRBD1 for D (8 bases). TRBV7-1 is noted as an ORF with a role that remains uncertain. V lost 3 bases to trimming and J lost 0 bases, with 27 bases between them. The CDR3 sequence is 22 residues long. The DNA for the CDR3 is TGTGCCAGCAGCTCCTTCGGGGGGTCCCGGGACAGGCACCACTCTGGGGCCAACGTCCTGACTTTC. Protein product: CASSSFGGSRDRHHSGANVLTF.

The gene calls are TRBV24-1 and TRBJ1-2, with D possibly being TRBD1 (5 bases). Germline CDR1 and CDR2: KGHDR and SFDVKD. The CDR3 contains 12 residues. The V gene lost 10 bases and the J gene lost 8 bases, with 16 bases spanning the gap. CDR3 coding DNA: TGTGCCACTTCTGGAGGGACTTTCGGCTACACCTTC. It yields the protein CATSGGTFGYTF.

This clonotype appeared many times. The V gene is TRBV28, the J gene TRBJ2-7; either TRBD1 or TRBD2 may fit D (5 bases each). The germline V gene has CDR1 MDHEN and CDR2 SYDVKM. Trimming cost V 8 bases and J 0 bases, with 17 bases left between them. The CDR3 length is 15 residues. For the CDR3, the DNA is TGTGCCAGCGGCGAAGGGACCGCGAGCTCCTACGAGCAGTACTTC. Residues: CASGEGTASSYEQYF.